The entry below gives a single T cell receptor (beta chain) sequence along with its context. The record originates from a study of blood T cell repertoires in COVID-19. Participants were aged about 18 to 89 years from more than 20 US areas. The CDR3 is 14 amino acids. The V segment lost 8 bases and the J segment 7 bases; nucleotides outside the gene matches: 6. Germline assignment: CDR1 SEHNR and CDR2 FQNEAQ (reference sequence). Using immunoSEQ multiplex PCR, the repertoire was profiled, and TCRdb retains in-frame clones only, with some absent. The repertoire includes a few hundred thousand clones, 80% to 90% of them detected once, and less than 2.5% sits in the top ten.

Sequenced sample: PBMCs or T cells enriched from blood (not recorded which). The chain couples TRBV7-9 to TRBJ1-5, with 12 bases matching TRBD1. The source is a man aged 25-45 years who had recovered from COVID-19. The CDR3 DNA follows: TGTGCCAGCGGGGGACAGGGGGCGGGCCAGCCCCAGCATTTT. This codes for CASGGQGAGQPQHF.